This TCR beta chain comes out of a study of beta chain features in type 1 diabetes (dated by TCRdb to the late 2010s). Looking at the study overall: Mean age, gender distribution, total cell number and subset yield were not different between patients and healthy donors. The study compared the TCRB repertoires of sorted circulating CD4+ T cell subsets in recently diagnosed type 1 diabetes patients with those in matched healthy donors. A total of 90 million to 130 million sorted cells were examined across all samples, and a strong correlation was observed between cell number per subset and RNA yield. Naive and central memory subsets were obtained from all 30 or so donors, but regulatory and stem cell-like memory subsets were isolated from only 8 patients and 8 healthy donors. Paper-wide results and their limitations: Naive, central memory and regulatory TCRB repertoires appeared more similar among patients than among healthy donors. HLA sub-analyses involved small numbers of individuals, so any influence of HLA type on TCRB rearrangement remained unresolved. A moderate but significant shortening of TCRB CDR3 length was observed in type 1 diabetes patients in all four CD4+ subsets. Patients with type 1 diabetes made fewer insertions and deleted more nucleotides at VDJ recombination sites, implying thymic rearrangement abnormalities. Shorter templates might have been favored by PCR, but patient and control samples were amplified and corrected together, so both groups would have been affected equally by any skew. Because cDNA rather than genomic DNA was sequenced, highly expressing activated cells could have been over-represented, although no difference in activation and CD3 levels was found between groups.

Unmatched junction bases come to 17, with V trimmed by 11 bases and J by 9 bases. The CDR3 sequence holds 16 residues, the cysteine and phenylalanine included. The DNA shown is the 48-base CDR3, in frame from base 1. For CDR1 and CDR2, the germline V gene lists SGHNT and YENEEA. Each donor gave one peripheral blood draw, roughly 120 mL on average, collected into heparinised tubes. Naive, central memory, regulatory and stem cell-like memory CD4+ T cells were sorted on a BD FACSAria II using a panel including CD45RO, CCR7, CD25, CD127, CD95 and CD27. Every sorted population had a purity above 95%. PBMCs were isolated immediately by Lymphoprep density gradient centrifugation and stained directly without culture. To minimize batch effects, samples were stained and sorted in pairs, one healthy donor with one patient per experiment. All of the isolated RNA was reverse transcribed with the High Capacity cDNA Reverse Transcription Kit, so expressed TCRB transcripts were sequenced. Naive, central memory and regulatory T cell samples underwent deep immunoSEQ sequencing, averaging around 3.6 million total reads per sample. Sorted cells were lysed in RLT buffer and RNA was extracted with DNase-treated RNeasy Micro or Mini kits, depending on cell number. Each cell subset was processed separately to prevent cross-contamination, with patient and healthy donor samples processed together. The immunoSEQ multiplex PCR was used to amplify TCRB sequences from cDNA, generating 87-bp fragments that spanned the CDR3 region. Sequencing of the amplicons was done on the Illumina HiSeq platform. The study's processing was this. Synthetic template baselines were used to correct PCR bias computationally, reads within Hamming distance 2 were collapsed together, and singletons that could not be merged were discarded. By aligning reads against IMGT, V, D and J genes, CDR3 length, and insertions or deletions at six rearrangement sites were assigned. Clonotype counts were normalized to sorted cell number within each subset before computing true diversity and Gini coefficients with the tcR R package. The overlap coefficient, calculated on TCRB nucleotide sequences, was used to quantify repertoire sharing. As a proxy for the pre-selection repertoire, out-of-frame TCRB sequences from naive cells were analyzed. Imported from immuneACCESS, the table was reduced by TCRdb to in-frame sequences with V and J called. These copies leave out some clones; in studies compared against another copy, an unresolved V gene accounts for under half, and the cause of the remainder is not known. For V, J and clone size, that table is used; D and trimming come from the DNA. In all, the sample holds hundreds of thousands of clones, and 15% to 20% of those were seen once. The ten top clones hold 0.023% of the sample.

This clone has just a few counts. No cognate antigen has been identified for it. No much larger clone exists at a distance of one base, and base qualities are not known. The sequencing input was naive CD4+ T cells from blood. The sample's cell subset or site, from its label and the paper: true naive CD4+ T cells. This receptor chain uses TRBV11-3 and TRBJ2-1, with 12 middle bases fitting TRBD2. The clonotype comes from a woman younger than 30 in good health. CDR3 loop: CAPSLWGLAGCLEQFF. In nucleotide form, the sequence is TGTGCCCCGTCCCTTTGGGGACTAGCGGGTTGTCTTGAGCAGTTCTTC. Here the CDR3 is joined to the reference TRBV11-3 and TRBJ2-1 genes, and the full variable domain is: EAGVVQSPRYKIIEKKQPVAFWCNPISGHNTLYWYLQNLGQGPELLIRYENEEAVDDSQLPKDRFSAERLKGVDSTLKIQPAELGDSAVYLCAPSLWGLAGCLEQFFGPGTRLTVL.